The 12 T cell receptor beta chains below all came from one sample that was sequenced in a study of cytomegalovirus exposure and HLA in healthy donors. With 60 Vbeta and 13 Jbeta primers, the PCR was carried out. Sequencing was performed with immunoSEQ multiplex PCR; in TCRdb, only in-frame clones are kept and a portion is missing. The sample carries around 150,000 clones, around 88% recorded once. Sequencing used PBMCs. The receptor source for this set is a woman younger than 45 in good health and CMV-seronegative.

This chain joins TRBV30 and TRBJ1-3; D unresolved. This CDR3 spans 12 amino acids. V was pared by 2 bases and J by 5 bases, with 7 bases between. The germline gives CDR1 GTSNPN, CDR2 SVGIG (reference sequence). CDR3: CAWSSGRNTIYF. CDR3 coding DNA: TGTGCCTGGAGTTCCGGTAGAAACACCATATATTTT.

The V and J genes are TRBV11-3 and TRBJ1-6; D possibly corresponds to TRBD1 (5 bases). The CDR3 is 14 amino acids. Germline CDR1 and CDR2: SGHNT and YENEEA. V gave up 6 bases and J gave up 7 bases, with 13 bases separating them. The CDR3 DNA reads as TGTGCCAGCAGTAAAAAGGGGTACAATTCACCCCTCCACTTT. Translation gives CASSKKGYNSPLHF.

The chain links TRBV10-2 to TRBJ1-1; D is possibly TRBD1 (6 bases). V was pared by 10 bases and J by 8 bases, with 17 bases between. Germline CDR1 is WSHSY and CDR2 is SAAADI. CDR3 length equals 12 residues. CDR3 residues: CATIDYREEAFF. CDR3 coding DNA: TGCGCCACCATAGATTACAGGGAGGAAGCTTTCTTT.

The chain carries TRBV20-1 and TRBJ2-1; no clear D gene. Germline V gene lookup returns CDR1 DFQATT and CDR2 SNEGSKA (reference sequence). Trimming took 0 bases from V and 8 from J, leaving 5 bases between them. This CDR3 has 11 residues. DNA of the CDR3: TGCAGTGCTAGAGATCGAGATGAGCAGTTCTTC. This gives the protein CSARDRDEQFF.

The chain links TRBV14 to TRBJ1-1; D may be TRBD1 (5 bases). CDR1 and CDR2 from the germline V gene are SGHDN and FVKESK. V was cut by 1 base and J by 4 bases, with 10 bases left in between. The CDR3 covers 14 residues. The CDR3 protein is CASSQGGTTTEAFF. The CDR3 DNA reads TGTGCCAGCAGCCAAGGGGGGACTACCACTGAAGCTTTCTTT.

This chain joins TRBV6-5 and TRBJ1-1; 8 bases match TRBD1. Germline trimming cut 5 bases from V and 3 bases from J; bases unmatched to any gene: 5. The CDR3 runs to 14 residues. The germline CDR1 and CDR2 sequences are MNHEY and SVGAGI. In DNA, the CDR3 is TGTGCCAGCAGTCAGGACAGGGCCTACACTGAAGCTTTCTTT. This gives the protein CASSQDRAYTEAFF.

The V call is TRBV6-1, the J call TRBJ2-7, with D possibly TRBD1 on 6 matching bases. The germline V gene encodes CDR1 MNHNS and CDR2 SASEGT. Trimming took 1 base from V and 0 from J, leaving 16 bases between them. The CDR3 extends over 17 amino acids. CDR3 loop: CASSEVVGAYSSYEQYF. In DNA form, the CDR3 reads TGTGCCAGCAGTGAAGTTGTGGGGGCGTATAGCTCCTACGAGCAGTACTTC.

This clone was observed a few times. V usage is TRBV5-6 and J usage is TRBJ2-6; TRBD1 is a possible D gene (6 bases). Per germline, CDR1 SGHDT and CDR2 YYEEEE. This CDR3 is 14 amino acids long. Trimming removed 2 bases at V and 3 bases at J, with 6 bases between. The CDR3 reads CASSLGGGANVLTF. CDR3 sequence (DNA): TGTGCCAGCAGCTTAGGGGGTGGGGCCAACGTCCTGACTTTC.

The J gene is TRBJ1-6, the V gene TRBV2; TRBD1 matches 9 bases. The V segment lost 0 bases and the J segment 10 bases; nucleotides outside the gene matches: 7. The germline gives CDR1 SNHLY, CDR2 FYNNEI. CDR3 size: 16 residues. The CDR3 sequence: CASSEARDRVRSPLHF. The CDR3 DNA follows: TGTGCCAGCAGTGAAGCCCGGGACAGGGTTCGGTCACCCCTCCACTTT.

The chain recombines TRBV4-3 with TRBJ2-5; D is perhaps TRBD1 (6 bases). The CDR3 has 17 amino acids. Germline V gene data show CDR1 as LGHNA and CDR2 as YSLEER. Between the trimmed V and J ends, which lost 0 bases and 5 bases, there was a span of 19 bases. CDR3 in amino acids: CASSQDVGTPQGETQYF. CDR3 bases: TGCGCCAGCAGCCAAGATGTAGGGACCCCCCAGGGGGAGACCCAGTACTTC.

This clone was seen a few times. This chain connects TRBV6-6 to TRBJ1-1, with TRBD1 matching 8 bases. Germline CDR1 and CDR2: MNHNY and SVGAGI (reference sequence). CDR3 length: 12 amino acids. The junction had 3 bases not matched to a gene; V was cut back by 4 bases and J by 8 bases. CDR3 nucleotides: TGTGCCAGCAGTTCTAACAGGGGGGAAGCTTTCTTT. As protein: CASSSNRGEAFF.

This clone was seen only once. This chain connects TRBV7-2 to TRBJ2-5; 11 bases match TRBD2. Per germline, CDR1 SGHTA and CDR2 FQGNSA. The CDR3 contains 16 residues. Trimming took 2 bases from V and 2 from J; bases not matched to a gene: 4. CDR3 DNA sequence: TGTGCCAGCAGCTTATTCTCTAGCGGGGGGCAAGAGACCCAGTACTTC. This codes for CASSLFSSGGQETQYF.